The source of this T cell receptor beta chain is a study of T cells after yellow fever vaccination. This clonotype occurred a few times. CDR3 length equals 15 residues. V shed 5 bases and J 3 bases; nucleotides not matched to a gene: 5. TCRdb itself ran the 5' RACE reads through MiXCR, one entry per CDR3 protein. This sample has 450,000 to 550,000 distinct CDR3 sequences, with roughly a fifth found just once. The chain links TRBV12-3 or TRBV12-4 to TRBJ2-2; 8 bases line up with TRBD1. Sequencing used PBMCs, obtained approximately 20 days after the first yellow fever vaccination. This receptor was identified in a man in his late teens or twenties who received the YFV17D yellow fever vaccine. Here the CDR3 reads CASSVGQVDTGELFF. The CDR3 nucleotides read TGTGCCAGCAGTGTGGGACAGGTAGACACCGGGGAGCTGTTTTTT.